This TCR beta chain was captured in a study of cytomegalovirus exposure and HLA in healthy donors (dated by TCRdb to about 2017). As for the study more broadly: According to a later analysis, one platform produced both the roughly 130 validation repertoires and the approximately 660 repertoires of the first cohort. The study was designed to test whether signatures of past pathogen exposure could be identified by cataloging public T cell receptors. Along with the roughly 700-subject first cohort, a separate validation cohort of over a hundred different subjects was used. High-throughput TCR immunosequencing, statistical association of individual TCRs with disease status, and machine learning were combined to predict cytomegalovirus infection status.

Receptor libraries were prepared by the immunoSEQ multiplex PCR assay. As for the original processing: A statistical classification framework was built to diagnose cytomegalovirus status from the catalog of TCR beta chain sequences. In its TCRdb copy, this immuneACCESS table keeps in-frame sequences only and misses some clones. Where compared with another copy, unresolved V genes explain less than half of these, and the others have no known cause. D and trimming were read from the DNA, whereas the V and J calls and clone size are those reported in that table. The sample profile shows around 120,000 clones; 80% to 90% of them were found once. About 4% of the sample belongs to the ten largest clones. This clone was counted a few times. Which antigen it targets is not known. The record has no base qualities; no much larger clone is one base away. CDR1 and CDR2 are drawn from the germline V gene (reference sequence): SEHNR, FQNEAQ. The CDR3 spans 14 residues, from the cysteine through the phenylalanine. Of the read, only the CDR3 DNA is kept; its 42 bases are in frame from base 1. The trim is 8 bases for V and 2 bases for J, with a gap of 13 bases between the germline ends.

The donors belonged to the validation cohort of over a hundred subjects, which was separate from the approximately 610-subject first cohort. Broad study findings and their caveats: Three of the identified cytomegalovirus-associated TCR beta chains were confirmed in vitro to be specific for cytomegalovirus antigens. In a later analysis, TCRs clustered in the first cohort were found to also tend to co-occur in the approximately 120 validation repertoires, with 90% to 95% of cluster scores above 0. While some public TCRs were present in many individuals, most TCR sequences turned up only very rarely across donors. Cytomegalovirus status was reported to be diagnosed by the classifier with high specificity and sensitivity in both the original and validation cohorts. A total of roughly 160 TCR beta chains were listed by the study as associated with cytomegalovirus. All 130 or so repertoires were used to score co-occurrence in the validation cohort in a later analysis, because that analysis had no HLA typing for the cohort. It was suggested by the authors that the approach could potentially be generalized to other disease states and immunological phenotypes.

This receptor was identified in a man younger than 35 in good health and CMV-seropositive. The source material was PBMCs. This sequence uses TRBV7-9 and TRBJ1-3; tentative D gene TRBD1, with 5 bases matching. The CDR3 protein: CASGETATGNTIYF. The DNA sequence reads TGTGCCAGCGGAGAGACAGCGACTGGAAACACCATATATTTT.